The 19 T cell receptor beta chains presented below share a single source sample, sequenced in a study of prognosis after radiotherapy for stage I lung cancer. Genomic DNA was the source, and TCR beta CDR3 was amplified from it by two-round multiplex PCR. Primers targeting each individual TRBV and TRBJ gene were applied in first-round PCR. A single record per CDR3 protein comes from TCRdb applying MiXCR to the multiplex PCR reads. The sample lists fewer than 20,000 distinct CDR3 sequences; about 44% were seen once. Sequencing was performed on PBMCs, taken before or after stereotactic body radiation therapy (not recorded which). The receptors come from a donor over 45 with non-small cell lung cancer.

This clonotype occurred many times. The CDR3 DNA is TGTGCCAGCAGCCAAGATTACGGACAGGGGTCCCACGAGCAGTACTTC. Translating it yields CASSQDYGQGSHEQYF. The genes are TRBV3-1 and TRBJ2-7, with TRBD1 matching over 9 bases. After removal of 0 bases from V and 5 bases from J, the junction contained 8 bases not matched to a gene. The CDR3 has 16 amino acids. Germline V gene data show CDR1 as LGHDT and CDR2 as YNNKEL (reference sequence).

This chain uses TRBV9 with TRBJ2-3, with 10 bases lining up with TRBD2. The CDR3 extends over 15 amino acids. In germline, CDR1 is SGDLS, CDR2 YYNGEE. Losses at the gene ends were 5 bases for V and 7 bases for J; bases not matched to a gene: 10. DNA for the CDR3: TGTGCCAGCAGACGAATAGCGGGGGGCCTAAATACGCAGTATTTT. Protein sequence: CASRRIAGGLNTQYF. The variable domain in full, completed from reference TRBV9 and TRBJ2-3, reads DSGVTQTPKHLITATGQRVTLRCSPRSGDLSVYWYQQSLDQGLQFLIQYYNGEERAKGNILERFSAQQFPDLHSELNLSSLELGDSALYFCASRRIAGGLNTQYFGPGTRLTVL.

The chain couples TRBV28 to TRBJ1-2; D unclear. Trimming pared 4 bases from V and 4 bases from J, leaving 4 bases between. The CDR3 consists of 11 residues. The germline V gene has CDR1 MDHEN and CDR2 SYDVKM. CDR3 amino acids: CASSSGYGYTF. In DNA form, the CDR3 reads TGTGCCAGCAGTTCGGGCTATGGCTACACCTTC.

The table lists this clonotype with many counts. This rearrangement joins TRBV2 to TRBJ1-4; no firm D call. V lost 7 bases and J lost 2, with 8 bases in between. The CDR3 totals 13 residues. From germline, CDR1 is SNHLY and CDR2 FYNNEI. DNA for the CDR3: TGTGCCAGCAACCGCGATACTAATGAAAAACTGTTTTTT. This encodes CASNRDTNEKLFF.

This clonotype has at least ten counts. The genes are TRBV20-1 and TRBJ2-1; 10 bases are shared with TRBD2. The trim removed 6 bases at V and 8 bases at J, leaving 16 bases unmatched. The CDR3 is 16 amino acids. CDR1 and CDR2 from the germline V gene are DFQATT and SNEGSKA (reference sequence). The CDR3 loop is CSAFMLSGGAVDEQFF. CDR3 bases: TGCAGTGCCTTTATGCTAAGCGGGGGGGCCGTGGATGAGCAGTTCTTC.

A word on this clonotype: Because it lacks the conserved phenylalanine or tryptophan at the end, this CDR3 is likely a read error. The J gene is TRBJ2-6, the V gene TRBV24-1; the match to TRBD2 covers 7 bases. Germline lookup yields CDR1 KGHDR and CDR2 SFDVKD. The CDR3 totals 14 residues. The CDR3 nucleotides read TGTGCCACCAGTGATTTGAGCGGGGACAACGTCCTGACTTTA. It yields the protein CATSDLSGDNVLTL.

The chain carries TRBV3-1 and TRBJ1-2, with unresolved D. The V and J ends lost 0 bases and 4 bases respectively, with 12 bases between them. Per germline, CDR1 LGHDT and CDR2 YNNKEL (reference sequence). This CDR3 has 15 amino acids. CDR3 amino acids: CASSQDERHIYGYTF. The CDR3 coding sequence is TGTGCCAGCAGCCAAGATGAAAGACATATCTATGGCTACACCTTC.

This clonotype was counted at least ten times. V and J are TRBV9 and TRBJ2-2; 7 nucleotides align to TRBD1. Per the germline V gene, CDR1 is SGDLS and CDR2 is YYNGEE. The CDR3 consists of 15 residues. V gave up 4 bases and J gave up 9 bases; unmatched junction bases: 12. The DNA for the CDR3 is TGTGCCAGCAGCTCACCACAGGGGATCGTCCGGGAGCTGTTTTTT. As protein: CASSSPQGIVRELFF.

J is TRBJ2-7 and V is TRBV4-1; 9 bases map to TRBD1. This CDR3 is built from 15 residues. Germline trimming cut 3 bases from V and 3 bases from J; bases unmatched to any gene: 6. The germline gives CDR1 MGHRA, CDR2 YSYEKL. The DNA of the CDR3 is TGCGCCAGCAGCCACCCGGGACAGGGACGCTACGAGCAGTACTTC. It specifies CASSHPGQGRYEQYF.

On this clonotype: Compared with germline, one end of the junction differs, possibly owing to a read error. The V gene is TRBV12-3 or TRBV12-4, the J gene TRBJ2-7; 7 bases agree with TRBD2. This CDR3 contains 12 residues. CDR3 protein: CASSPGDYEQHF. CDR3 in DNA: TGTGCCAGCAGCCCCGGGGACTATGAGCAGCACTTC.

This clonotype was observed a few times. The chain joins TRBV7-9 to TRBJ2-7; D uncertain. The V and J ends lost 1 base and 0 bases respectively, with 7 bases between them. Germline CDR1 reads SEHNR; CDR2 reads FQNEAQ (reference sequence). This CDR3 has 14 amino acids. CDR3 sequence reads: CASSLDVVSYEQYF. CDR3 nucleotide sequence: TGTGCCAGCAGCTTAGATGTCGTCTCCTACGAGCAGTACTTC.

The V call is TRBV29-1, the J call TRBJ2-1; the match to TRBD1 covers 10 bases. Trimming removed 6 bases from V and 3 bases from J; junction bases left unmatched: 11. CDR3 size: 16 residues. Germline V gives CDR1 SQVTM, CDR2 ANQGSEA. The CDR3 coding sequence is TGCAGCGTCCGTCAGCCGGGACAGGGGAACTACAATGAGCAGTTCTTC. Amino acid sequence: CSVRQPGQGNYNEQFF.

The chain combines TRBV4-1 with TRBJ1-2; the match to TRBD1 covers 8 bases. V shed 4 bases, J shed 7 bases, and the junction held 11 bases outside the gene matches. Germline V CDR1 and CDR2: MGHRA, YSYEKL. This CDR3 region has 15 residues. The CDR3 region has the DNA TGCGCCAGCAGCCTACCCAGGGGGCGTCGAGCTGGCTACACCTTC. This translates into CASSLPRGRRAGYTF.

V is TRBV11-2 and J is TRBJ1-1; D unresolved. CDR1 SGHAT and CDR2 FQNNGV come from the germline V gene. With 0 bases removed from V and 2 bases from J, the gap between germline ends came to 4 bases. The CDR3 covers 13 residues. CDR3 protein: CASSLEVNTEAFF. The DNA of the CDR3 is TGTGCCAGCAGCTTAGAAGTAAACACTGAAGCTTTCTTT.

The chain is built from TRBV19 and TRBJ2-2; no definite D call. This CDR3 has 14 amino acids. Trimming removed 4 bases from V and 7 bases from J, with 13 bases in between. CDR1 LNHDA and CDR2 SQIVND come from the germline V gene (reference sequence). CDR3 in DNA: TGTGCCAGTAGTAATCAAGCATGGGGCGGGGAGCTGTTTTTT. Translated, it gives CASSNQAWGGELFF.

About this clonotype: A junction boundary mismatches the germline segment, possibly from a read error. The J gene is TRBJ2-7, the V gene TRBV12-3 or TRBV12-4; D ambiguous. This CDR3 has 14 residues. The CDR3 loop is CASSLVRKRYEQYF. CDR3 in DNA: TGTGCTAGCAGTTTAGTGCGGAAACGCTACGAGCAGTACTTC.

For this clonotype: A read error is likely, as this CDR3 ends without the conserved phenylalanine or tryptophan. It is unclear where the CDR3 begins or ends on the DNA, so no DNA is shown, and the CDR3 is as TCRdb lists it. J is TRBJ2-6 and V is TRBV11-3; TRBD1, the table's D call, was not compared with the DNA. The CDR3 is 9 residues long, counting both termini. From germline, CDR1 is SGHNT and CDR2 YENEEA. CDR3 protein: CASSDNRGR.

This clonotype appeared once. The chain uses TRBV7-6 and TRBJ2-1; 8 nucleotides line up with TRBD2. Germline V gives CDR1 SGHVS, CDR2 FNYEAQ. V was pared by 2 bases and J by 6 bases, with 6 bases of the junction left unmatched. The CDR3 is 15 amino acids. CDR3 in DNA: TGTGCCAGCAGCTTAAGCGGGAGTTTAGGCAATGAGCAGTTCTTC. Its translation is CASSLSGSLGNEQFF.

The V and J genes are TRBV5-1 and TRBJ2-3, with 7 positions matching TRBD1. There are 15 residues in the CDR3. The junction had 11 bases not matched to a gene; V was cut back by 4 bases and J by 6 bases. Germline lookup yields CDR1 SGHRS and CDR2 YFSETQ. The CDR3, as DNA: TGCGCCAGCAGCAAGGGACAGACACAGCGGGATACGCAGTATTTT. It is translated as CASSKGQTQRDTQYF.